These 19 T cell receptor beta chains share one sample of origin, sequenced in a study of shared clonotypes between healthy human individuals. The repertoire was sequenced with immunoSEQ multiplex PCR; TCRdb's copy has only in-frame clones and lacks some. The sample contains a few million clones, about 92% of which appear only once. The sequenced sample consisted of naive CD4+ T cells from PBMCs. The subset: CD45RA+ positively selected. The receptor set was obtained from a man between 18 and 35 years old in good health. Some clones in this sample may be carry-over from other donors' samples.

V gene TRBV4-1 combines with J gene TRBJ2-3; 8 bases match TRBD2. Germline loops: CDR1 MGHRA, CDR2 YSYEKL. The J segment lost 9 bases and the V segment lost 1 base, leaving 6 bases of the junction unmatched. CDR3 size: 14 residues. As DNA, the CDR3 is TGCGCCAGCAGCCAAGTGCGGGGGGCGGGCACGCAGTATTTT. Protein product: CASSQVRGAGTQYF.

The V call is TRBV28, the J call TRBJ2-7; 8 bases agree with TRBD1. CDR1 and CDR2 (germline): MDHEN, SYDVKM. The CDR3 has 14 amino acids. V shed 3 bases, J shed 2 bases, and the junction held 3 bases outside the gene matches. CDR3 region: CASSFTGQAYEQYF. For the CDR3, the DNA is TGTGCCAGCAGTTTCACGGGACAGGCCTACGAGCAGTACTTC.

This chain uses TRBV19 with TRBJ1-5; 9 bases are shared with TRBD1. Losses at the gene ends were 5 bases for V and 1 base for J; bases not matched to a gene: 24. The CDR3 consists of 22 residues. The V gene's germline CDR1 is LNHDA and CDR2 SQIVND (reference sequence). The CDR3 bases are TGTGCCAGTAGTCTCTCCCCCGGGGACAGGGAACGGGGCTGGGGGAGCAATCAGCCCCAGCATTTT. It yields the protein CASSLSPGDRERGWGSNQPQHF.

The rearrangement joins TRBV9 to TRBJ2-2; D perhaps matches TRBD1 (5 bases). Germline V gene sequence: CDR1 SGDLS, CDR2 YYNGEE. The CDR3 runs to 15 residues. V was clipped by 3 bases and J by 2 bases, with 11 bases between them. The CDR3 region is CASSERGLNTGELFF. For the CDR3, the DNA is TGTGCCAGCAGCGAAAGGGGTCTTAACACCGGGGAGCTGTTTTTT. The full variable domain, rest sourced from reference TRBV9 and TRBJ2-2, is DSGVTQTPKHLITATGQRVTLRCSPRSGDLSVYWYQQSLDQGLQFLIQYYNGEERAKGNILERFSAQQFPDLHSELNLSSLELGDSALYFCASSERGLNTGELFFGEGSRLTVL.

The J gene is TRBJ2-7, the V gene TRBV2, with TRBD1 matching over 10 bases. Germline V gives CDR1 SNHLY, CDR2 FYNNEI. The CDR3 has 15 residues. V lost 7 bases, J lost 4 bases, and 10 bases stayed unmatched. CDR3: CASTRTGQGVYEQYF. CDR3 nucleotide sequence: TGTGCCAGCACTCGAACCGGACAGGGGGTTTACGAGCAGTACTTC.

The chain joins TRBV10-3 to TRBJ2-7, with 9 bases lining up with TRBD2. The CDR3 has 14 residues. CDR1 is ENHRY, CDR2 SYGVKD, per germline. J gave up 6 bases and V 4 bases, and 7 bases lay outside the gene matches. The CDR3 loop reads CAISVIAGVPEQYF. The CDR3 nucleotides are TGTGCCATCAGTGTAATAGCGGGAGTCCCCGAGCAGTACTTC.

The chain links TRBV5-4 to TRBJ2-3, with D possibly matching TRBD2 (5 bases). Per the germline V gene, CDR1 is SGHNT and CDR2 is YYREEE (reference sequence). Trimming removed 4 bases from V and 2 bases from J, with 14 bases in between. This CDR3 spans 15 amino acids. The CDR3 region is CASSTRRGSTDTQYF. DNA of the CDR3: TGTGCCAGCAGCACTAGGCGTGGGTCCACAGATACGCAGTATTTT.

The genes are TRBV28 and TRBJ2-7; no reliable D call. The CDR3 runs to 16 residues. CDR1 is MDHEN and CDR2 is SYDVKM in the germline V gene. V lost 6 bases and J 3 bases, leaving 21 bases between the germline ends. In DNA form, the CDR3 reads TGTGCCAGCAGCCACCTACTTATGTCTGACGACTACGAGCAGTACTTC. As protein: CASSHLLMSDDYEQYF.

The V gene is TRBV7-2, the J gene TRBJ2-7; D gene ambiguous. The CDR3 consists of 15 residues. Germline V gene data show CDR1 as SGHTA and CDR2 as FQGNSA. With 0 bases removed from V and 4 bases from J, the gap between germline ends came to 13 bases. This chain's CDR3 is CASSLARPQTYEQYF. As DNA, the CDR3 is TGTGCCAGCAGCTTAGCTAGACCTCAGACTTACGAGCAGTACTTC.

The rearrangement links TRBV6-4 to TRBJ2-5, with D tentatively TRBD2 (6 bases). The ends were cut back, 9 bases at V and 2 bases at J, with 13 bases in the middle. The germline gives CDR1 MRHNA, CDR2 SNTAGT. There are 13 residues in the CDR3. CDR3 sequence: CASEPGEQETQYF. The CDR3 DNA is TGTGCCAGTGAGCCGGGGGAGCAAGAGACCCAGTACTTC.

The V and J genes are TRBV6-5 and TRBJ2-1; 11 bases map to TRBD2. Germline V CDR1 and CDR2: MNHEY, SVGAGI. V was pared by 6 bases and J by 4 bases, with 5 bases of the junction left unmatched. The CDR3 has 15 residues. The CDR3 spells CASSPLAGGYNEQFF. The CDR3 DNA follows: TGTGCCAGCAGCCCTCTAGCGGGAGGTTACAATGAGCAGTTCTTC.

This sequence joins TRBV19 and TRBJ1-5; no firm D call. V was cut by 3 bases and J by 3 bases, with 9 bases left in between. Germline CDR1 is LNHDA and CDR2 is SQIVND (reference sequence). CDR3 length equals 14 residues. CDR3 sequence: CASSIGSPNQPQHF. As DNA, the CDR3 is TGTGCCAGTAGTATCGGGTCGCCCAATCAGCCCCAGCATTTT.

CDR3 DNA: TGTGCCAGCAGCTTAGCGGGAGGGCCGGGAGAGACCCAGTACTTC. The encoded protein is CASSLAGGPGETQYF. The J gene is TRBJ2-5, the V gene TRBV7-2; TRBD2 aligns across 7 bases. V gave up 0 bases and J gave up 4 bases; unmatched junction bases: 5. This CDR3 is 15 amino acids long. CDR1 is SGHTA and CDR2 is FQGNSA in the germline V gene.

This chain links TRBV28 with TRBJ2-1, with D perhaps TRBD2 (6 bases). Trimming pared 4 bases from V and 8 bases from J, leaving 15 bases between. Germline V lookup: CDR1 MDHEN, CDR2 SYDVKM. The length of the CDR3 is 14 residues. The CDR3 loop reads CASSSGTALHEQFF. CDR3 nucleotides: TGTGCCAGCAGTTCCGGGACTGCCCTCCATGAGCAGTTCTTC.

The chain links TRBV10-3 to TRBJ2-1, with TRBD2 matching 8 bases. The CDR3 loop spans 13 amino acids. Trimming took 9 bases from V and 2 from J; bases not matched to a gene: 3. CDR1 is ENHRY, CDR2 SYGVKD, per germline. DNA for the CDR3: TGTGCCATGGGTAGCGGGACCTACAATGAGCAGTTCTTC. Translated: CAMGSGTYNEQFF.

The chain is built from TRBV11-2 and TRBJ1-1; D is ambiguous. The germline V gene encodes CDR1 SGHAT and CDR2 FQNNGV. CDR3 length equals 13 residues. V was pared by 5 bases and J by 4 bases, with 11 bases between. In DNA, the CDR3 is TGTGCCAGCAGCCCCAGTTGGGGCACTGAAGCTTTCTTT. Its protein product is CASSPSWGTEAFF. Full variable domain (missing parts from reference TRBV11-2 and TRBJ1-1): EAGVAQSPRYKIIEKRQSVAFWCNPISGHATLYWYQQILGQGPKLLIQFQNNGVVDDSQLPKDRFSAERLKGVDSTLKIQPAKLEDSAVYLCASSPSWGTEAFFGQGTRLTVV.

The chain joins TRBV5-1 to TRBJ1-2, with D unclear. Germline values: CDR1 SGHRS, CDR2 YFSETQ. This CDR3 has 15 residues. V was pared by 1 base and J by 0 bases, with 10 bases between. CDR3 amino acids: CASSLSGISNYGYTF. CDR3 DNA sequence: TGCGCCAGCAGCTTGTCCGGAATTTCTAACTATGGCTACACCTTC. The full variable domain, its missing parts supplied by reference TRBV5-1 and TRBJ1-2, is KAGVTQTPRYLIKTRGQQVTLSCSPISGHRSVSWYQQTPGQGLQFLFEYFSETQRNKGNFPGRFSGRQFSNSRSEMNVSTLELGDSALYLCASSLSGISNYGYTFGSGTRLTVV.

The V gene is TRBV10-2, the J gene TRBJ2-1; 10 bases agree with TRBD2. The CDR3 covers 15 residues. Germline CDR1 reads WSHSY; CDR2 reads SAAADI. The J segment lost 6 bases and the V segment lost 4 bases, leaving 6 bases of the junction unmatched. The CDR3 sequence is CASSGLRTSGNEQFF. CDR3 sequence (DNA): TGCGCCAGCAGTGGATTGAGGACTAGCGGCAATGAGCAGTTCTTC.

The CDR3 is CASTLLRGGNYGYTF. In DNA form, the CDR3 reads TGTGCCAGTACCCTCCTGAGGGGTGGCAACTATGGCTACACCTTC. J is TRBJ1-2 and V is TRBV19; tentative D call: TRBD1 (5 bases). Germline CDR1 LNHDA, CDR2 SQIVND (reference sequence). With 7 bases removed from V and 2 bases from J, the gap between germline ends came to 17 bases. The CDR3 has 15 amino acids.